The 2 T cell receptor beta chains reported below all come from one sample, sequenced in a study of blood T cell repertoires in COVID-19. The assay was immunoSEQ multiplex PCR, and TCRdb's table has in-frame clones only and misses some. In the table there are approximately 160,000 clones, more than 70% of which are singletons. The sample consisted of peripheral blood. The receptor source for this set is a man aged 45 to 65 with active or convalescent COVID-19.

The sample holds one count of this clone. The chain combines TRBV4-3 with TRBJ1-3; TRBD1 matches 11 bases. The ends lost 0 bases at V and 1 base at J; junction bases unmatched: 11. Germline V CDR1 and CDR2: LGHNA, YSLEER. This CDR3 comprises 20 residues. The CDR3 here is CASSQDLLRGTGGSGNTIYF. CDR3 nucleotide sequence: TGCGCCAGCAGCCAAGATTTGTTGAGGGGGACAGGGGGTTCTGGAAACACCATATATTTT.

The genes are TRBV5-4 and TRBJ1-1; TRBD1 aligns across 12 bases. CDR1 SGHNT and CDR2 YYREEE come from the germline V gene (reference sequence). The CDR3 loop spans 15 amino acids. The V segment lost 4 bases and the J segment 7 bases; nucleotides outside the gene matches: 8. In DNA, the CDR3 is TGTGCCAGCAGCGACCGGGACAGGGGGCTTAGTGAAGCTTTCTTT. It encodes CASSDRDRGLSEAFF.